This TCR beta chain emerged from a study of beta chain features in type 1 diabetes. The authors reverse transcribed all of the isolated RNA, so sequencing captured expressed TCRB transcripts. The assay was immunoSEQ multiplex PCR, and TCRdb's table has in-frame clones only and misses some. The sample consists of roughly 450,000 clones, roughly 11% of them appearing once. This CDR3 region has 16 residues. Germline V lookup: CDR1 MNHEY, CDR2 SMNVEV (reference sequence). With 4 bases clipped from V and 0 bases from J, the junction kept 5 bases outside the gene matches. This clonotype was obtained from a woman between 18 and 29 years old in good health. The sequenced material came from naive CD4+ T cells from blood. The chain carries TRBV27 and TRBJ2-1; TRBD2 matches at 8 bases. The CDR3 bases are TGTGCCAGCAGTTCCCTAGCGGGTGGCTCCTACAATGAGCAGTTCTTC. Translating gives CASSSLAGGSYNEQFF.